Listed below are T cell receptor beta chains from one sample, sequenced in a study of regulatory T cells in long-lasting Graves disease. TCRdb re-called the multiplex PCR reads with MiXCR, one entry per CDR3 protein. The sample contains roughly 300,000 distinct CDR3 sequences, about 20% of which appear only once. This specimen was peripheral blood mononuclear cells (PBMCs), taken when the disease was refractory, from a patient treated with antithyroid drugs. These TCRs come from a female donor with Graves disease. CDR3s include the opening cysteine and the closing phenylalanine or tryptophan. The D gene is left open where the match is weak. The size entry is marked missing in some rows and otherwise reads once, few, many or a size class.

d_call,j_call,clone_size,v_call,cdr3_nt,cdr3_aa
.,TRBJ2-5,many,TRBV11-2,TGTGCCAGCAGCCCTCGACTCAAAGAGACCCAGTACTTC,CASSPRLKETQYF
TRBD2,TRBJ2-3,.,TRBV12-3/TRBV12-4,TGTGCCAGTGCGGGGGGGACTAGCACAGATACGCAGTATTTT,CASAGGTSTDTQYF
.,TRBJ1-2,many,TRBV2,TGTGCCAGCAGCGACAGCCCGGGATATGGCTACACCTTC,CASSDSPGYGYTF
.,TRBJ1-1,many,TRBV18,TGTGCCAGCTCACGAGACAGGCTGAACACTGAAGCTTTCTTT,CASSRDRLNTEAFF
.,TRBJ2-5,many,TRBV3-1,TGTGCCACCGGTCGGGGGACCCAAGAGACCCAGTACTTC,CATGRGTQETQYF
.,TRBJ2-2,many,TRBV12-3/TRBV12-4,TGTGCCAGCAGTCCATACCCCGGGGAGCTGTTTTTT,CASSPYPGELFF
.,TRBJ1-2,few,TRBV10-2,TGCGCCAGCAAGGACTCAGGGACTCCCTATGGCTACACCTTC,CASKDSGTPYGYTF
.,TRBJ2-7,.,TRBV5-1,TGCGCCAGCAGCTTGGCCAATCTAAGGGAAGGGCGGTACGAGCAGTACTTC,CASSLANLREGRYEQYF
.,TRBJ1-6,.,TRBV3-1,TGTGCCAGCAGCCGGGGACACAATAATTCACCCCTCCACTTT,CASSRGHNNSPLHF
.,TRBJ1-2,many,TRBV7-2,TGTGCCAGCAGCCCCGGGATTGGTGGCTACACCTTC,CASSPGIGGYTF
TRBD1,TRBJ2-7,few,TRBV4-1,TGCGCCAGCAGCCCTCCCGGGACAGTCTACGAGCAGTACTTC,CASSPPGTVYEQYF
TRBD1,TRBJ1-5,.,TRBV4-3,TGCGCCAGCAGCCAAAGGACAGGGGATAGCAATCAGCCCCAGCATTTT,CASSQRTGDSNQPQHF
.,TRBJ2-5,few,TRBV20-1,TGCAGTGCCCGTTACGGAGAGGGGATAGAGACCCAGTACTTC,CSARYGEGIETQYF
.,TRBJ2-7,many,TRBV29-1,TGCAGCGTTGTACCGGGAGTCGGCTACGAGCAGTACTTC,CSVVPGVGYEQYF
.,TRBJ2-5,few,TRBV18,TGTGCCAGCTCACCTTACCCTACTCAGTTCCAAGAGACCCAGTACTTC,CASSPYPTQFQETQYF
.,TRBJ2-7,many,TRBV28,TGTGCCAGCAGATTCTCTAGCGAGTACGAGCAGTACTTC,CASRFSSEYEQYF
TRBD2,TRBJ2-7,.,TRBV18,TGTGCCAGCTTTTTGGGGGGGAAATCCGAGCAGTACTTC,CASFLGGKSEQYF
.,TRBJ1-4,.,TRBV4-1,TGCGCCAGCAGCCATTCTTGGGGGGGCGGCGAAAAACTGTTTTTT,CASSHSWGGGEKLFF
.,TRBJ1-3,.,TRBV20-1,TGCAGTGCTAGAGATCTAGACACTCGCTCTGGAAACACCATATATTTT,CSARDLDTRSGNTIYF
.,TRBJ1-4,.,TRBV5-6,TGTGCCAGCAGCCAGTTAGACGCCCGAGTCGGAGAAAAACTGTTTTTT,CASSQLDARVGEKLFF
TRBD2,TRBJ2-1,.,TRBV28,TGTGCCAGCAGTAGGTACGGGACTAGCGGGAGCATAGGGCAGTTCTTC,CASSRYGTSGSIGQFF